Below are 14 T cell receptor beta chains sequenced from a single sample in a study of beta chain features in type 1 diabetes. Their recognized antigens are unknown. Notes on the study in general: Type 1 diabetes patients had TCRB CDR3s that were shorter (moderately but significantly so) in all four CD4+ subsets.

Reverse transcribing all isolated RNA meant expressed TCRB transcripts were sequenced. Clones were sequenced by immunoSEQ multiplex PCR, and TCRdb holds only the in-frame ones, with some missing. Altogether 40,000 or so clones are present, 66% being singletons, with the ten largest covering roughly 2.2%. Sequences were obtained from Tregs from blood. The receptor source for this set is a young woman with type 1 diabetes.

The V gene is TRBV4-1, the J gene TRBJ1-4; D ambiguous. Trimming pared 0 bases from V and 9 bases from J, leaving 14 bases between. The CDR3 extends over 15 amino acids. The germline gives CDR1 MGHRA, CDR2 YSYEKL. The DNA of the CDR3 is TGCGCCAGCAGCCAAGATCAGAAGGGAGGGAAAAAACTGTTTTTT. Protein: CASSQDQKGGKKLFF.

This clone was detected once. The chain is built from TRBV6-6 and TRBJ2-1, with 14 nucleotides matching TRBD2. The CDR3 loop spans 13 amino acids. From germline, CDR1 is MNHNY and CDR2 SVGAGI (reference sequence). Trimming took 10 bases from V and 9 from J; bases not matched to a gene: 5. The CDR3 here is CATGTSGGSEQFF. CDR3 in DNA: TGTGCCACCGGGACTAGCGGGGGTAGTGAGCAGTTCTTC.

CDR3 region: CASSLTYNSYNEQFF. The CDR3 DNA sequence: TGTGCCAGCAGCTTAACATATAACTCCTACAATGAGCAGTTCTTC. The chain couples TRBV7-3 to TRBJ2-1; D unclear. V was clipped by 0 bases and J by 0 bases, with 6 bases between them. CDR1 SGHTA and CDR2 FQGTGA come from the germline V gene. This CDR3 is built from 15 residues.

The CDR3 reads CASSQGTAGVVEQYF. CDR3 sequence (DNA): TGCGCCAGCAGCCAAGGGACAGCGGGAGTCGTCGAGCAGTACTTC. V is TRBV4-1 and J is TRBJ2-7; 8 positions agree with TRBD2. Germline-derived CDR1 and CDR2 are MGHRA and YSYEKL. The V gene end was trimmed by 1 base and the J gene end by 6 bases; junction bases not matched to a gene: 8. The CDR3 spans 15 residues.

In the case of this clone: Its ends do not fully match the called genes, so a read error is possible. The V gene is TRBV7-9, the J gene TRBJ2-2; 8 bases match TRBD1. The CDR3 consists of 16 residues. The germline gives CDR1 SEHNR, CDR2 FQNEAQ (reference sequence). CDR3 sequence: CASSLAHLQGAGELFF. DNA of the CDR3: TGTGCCAGCAGCCTAGCCCACCTACAGGGGGCCGGGGAGCTGTTTTTT.

Written as DNA, the CDR3 is TGTGCCATCTCCAGTGGGCCATACTCTGGGGCCAACGTCCTGACTTTC. This sequence encodes CAISSGPYSGANVLTF. The gene calls are TRBV7-2 and TRBJ2-6; D gene uncertain. The CDR3 consists of 16 residues. Germline V gives CDR1 SGHTA, CDR2 FQGNSA. Trimming stripped 10 bases from V and 0 bases from J, with 16 bases between.

This clone has more than one count but fewer than ten. The chain carries TRBV2 and TRBJ2-2; D gene unclear. V lost 2 bases, J lost 3 bases, and 7 bases lay in between. The CDR3 contains 14 residues. Germline V gene data show CDR1 as SNHLY and CDR2 as FYNNEI. The CDR3 reads CASSEQAYTGELFF. DNA of the CDR3: TGTGCCAGCAGTGAACAGGCTTACACCGGGGAGCTGTTTTTT. Together with reference TRBV2 and TRBJ2-2, the CDR3 gives the full variable domain: EPEVTQTPSHQVTQMGQEVILRCVPISNHLYFYWYRQILGQKVEFLVSFYNNEISEKSEIFDDQFSVERPDGSNFTLKIRSTKLEDSAMYFCASSEQAYTGELFFGEGSRLTVL.

The chain employs TRBV11-2 and TRBJ2-6, with 7 nucleotides matching TRBD1. CDR3 length: 17 amino acids. The germline V gene has CDR1 SGHAT and CDR2 FQNNGV. The junction had 6 bases not matched to a gene; V was cut back by 3 bases and J by 1 base. This CDR3 reads CASSFPGGLSGANVLTF. As DNA, the CDR3 is TGTGCCAGCAGCTTCCCAGGGGGATTATCTGGGGCCAACGTCCTGACTTTC. The full variable domain, completed using reference TRBV11-2 and TRBJ2-6, is EAGVAQSPRYKIIEKRQSVAFWCNPISGHATLYWYQQILGQGPKLLIQFQNNGVVDDSQLPKDRFSAERLKGVDSTLKIQPAKLEDSAVYLCASSFPGGLSGANVLTFGAGSRLTVL.

This clone was seen once. The chain links TRBV10-3 to TRBJ2-1; no definite D call. This CDR3 comprises 14 residues. Germline assignment: CDR1 ENHRY and CDR2 SYGVKD. The germline V and J ends were trimmed by 2 bases and 4 bases, with 9 bases remaining between them. The CDR3: CAISENYLYNEQFF. In DNA, the CDR3 is TGTGCCATCAGTGAGAACTATCTTTACAATGAGCAGTTCTTC.

The V call is TRBV5-1, the J call TRBJ1-6; TRBD1 is a possible D gene (6 bases). From germline, CDR1 is SGHRS and CDR2 YFSETQ. CDR3 length: 14 amino acids. V was shortened by 2 bases and J by 9 bases, with 12 bases between the two germline ends. The chain's CDR3 is CASSFNRAGSPLHF. The DNA for the CDR3 is TGCGCCAGCAGCTTCAACAGGGCCGGTTCACCCCTCCACTTT.

The chain couples TRBV7-2 to TRBJ2-3, with D maybe TRBD2 (5 bases). This CDR3 region has 15 residues. The ends were cut back, 1 base at V and 2 bases at J, with 10 bases in the middle. The germline V gene has CDR1 SGHTA and CDR2 FQGNSA. The CDR3, as DNA: TGTGCCAGCAGCTTAGGGAACGGACTCACAGATACGCAGTATTTT. It is translated as CASSLGNGLTDTQYF.

The genes are TRBV14 and TRBJ2-1; 13 nucleotides line up with TRBD2. The CDR3 spans 18 residues. CDR1 is SGHDN, CDR2 FVKESK, per germline. V dropped 1 base and J dropped 2; count of bases not matched to a gene: 5. The chain's CDR3 is CASSQAGLAGAPYNEQFF. CDR3 bases: TGTGCCAGCAGCCAAGCCGGACTAGCGGGAGCCCCCTACAATGAGCAGTTCTTC.

The V and J genes are TRBV11-2 and TRBJ2-1; 9 bases are shared with TRBD2. The CDR3 has 15 residues. V gave up 4 bases and J gave up 9 bases; unmatched junction bases: 10. The germline V gene has CDR1 SGHAT and CDR2 FQNNGV. The CDR3 loop reads CASSSLSVSGSEQFF. Here the CDR3 DNA reads TGTGCCAGCAGCTCCTTGTCCGTTAGCGGGAGTGAGCAGTTCTTC.

The gene calls are TRBV7-9 and TRBJ1-3, with D uncertain. The CDR3 is 14 residues long. Per germline, CDR1 SEHNR and CDR2 FQNEAQ (reference sequence). V was clipped by 4 bases and J by 0 bases, with 7 bases between them. The DNA for the CDR3 is TGTGCCAGCAGCTCTGGGAGCTCTGGAAACACCATATATTTT. Residues: CASSSGSSGNTIYF.